This T cell receptor beta chain was sequenced for a study of cytomegalovirus exposure and HLA in healthy donors (dated by TCRdb to the late 2010s). General notes on the study: An earlier analysis of several hundred of the donors reported 250 to 350 Gb of sequence data and 117 million unique TCR beta sequences from about 180 million T cells. An early release covering around 630 HLA-typed donors comprised 250 to 350 gigabases of sequencing data and about 90 million unique TCR sequences. Among the roughly 370 genotyped donors, roughly 80% belonged to the genetic ancestry cluster associated with self-reported Caucasian donors. The study was designed to test whether signatures of past pathogen exposure could be identified by cataloging public T cell receptors. Using immunosequencing, the study profiled T cell repertoires from fewer than 700 subjects and related those repertoires to cytomegalovirus serostatus. Along with the approximately 600-subject first cohort, a separate validation cohort of over 90 different subjects was used. To predict cytomegalovirus infection status, the study brought together high-throughput TCR immunosequencing, statistical association of individual TCRs with disease status, and machine learning. A later analysis re-examined previously published TCR beta repertoires from 500 to 700 donors and added high-resolution HLA genotyping to investigate patterns of TCR occurrence. Rather than using new phenotypic data, the later analysis identified candidate immune exposures from TCR beta sequences and from how often those sequences occurred across donors. To decide whether each TCR beta V gene segment behaved as functional or pseudogenic, an earlier analysis of some 540 of the donors relied on high-throughput TCR beta sequencing. Donor age, sex, ethnicity and CMV serostatus were compiled alongside the repertoire data. A later genetic analysis took genome-wide SNP genotypes for 398 of the 666 donors and used that subset as a discovery cohort. Every repertoire in the discovery cohort had been generated on one and the same sequencing platform. HLA typing included class I and class II loci at four-digit resolution. The number of typed donors differed by locus: about 620-640 for A, B, C, DRB1 and DQB1; some 500 for DQA1; roughly 600 for DPA1; and 450 to 480 for DPB1. Roughly 5 DR-DQ haplotypes were handled as single units for association and clustering, since linkage in the cohort was strong. Among about 370 genotyped donors of the cohort, an average of around 250,000 unique TCR beta nucleotide sequences was sequenced per donor, of which roughly 17% were non-productive. Overall results and qualifications from the work: In an earlier analysis of around 500 of the donors, most TCR beta V segments appeared in productive rearrangements about 87% or about 30% of the time, broadly matching IMGT annotations. An association between a missense DCLRE1C variant and V-gene and J-gene trimming of TCR beta chains was found in a later genetic analysis and replicated in an independent cohort. The 87-base-pair reads could not distinguish some IMGT-functional V segments, including TRBV6-2 and TRBV6-3, so those segments were excluded. Because HLA typing was missing for some donors at each locus, association tests included only the typed subset. In vitro tests confirmed that three of the cytomegalovirus-associated TCR beta chains recognize cytomegalovirus antigens. Most TCR sequences were observed very rarely across donors, whereas some public TCRs were present in many individuals. Sequencing depth was assumed to be roughly uniform across donors in the presence/absence analyses, though that assumption may not hold. Linkage disequilibrium might explain the correlated functional status among segregating V segments, but an unknown experimental factor could not be excluded. The classifier was reported to diagnose cytomegalovirus status with high specificity and sensitivity in both the original and validation cohorts. The earlier analysis of about 600 of the donors excluded seventeen rarely observed V segments, including chromosome 9 orphons, because counts were too low. For the cohort, immune exposure information was limited to CMV serostatus. The study gave a list of about 170 TCR beta chains associated with cytomegalovirus. It was suggested by the authors that the approach could potentially be generalized to other disease states and immunological phenotypes. According to a later analysis, parvovirus B19, influenza, CMV and Epstein-Barr virus appeared linked to several top co-occurrence clusters. A later analysis found that HLA-associated TCR beta chains were more clonally expanded and had lower generation probabilities than equally common non-associated chains. In a later analysis, the rate of TCR association differed among HLA loci, with DRB1 alleles having the most associated TCRs and HLA-C alleles having the fewest. In this cohort, only TCR beta chains were sequenced, and detectable features were limited by the absence of alpha or paired-chain data. When HLA alleles, especially DR and DQ, strongly co-occurred, TCR associations were difficult to assign to individual alleles. In a later analysis, most CMV-associated TCR beta chains were found to appear HLA-restricted, with HLA associations seemingly driven largely by CMV exposure. A group of highly shared sequence variants was considered likely to be a technical artifact of the sequencing pipeline. A later analysis associated 17,000 or so TCR beta sequences with specific HLA alleles at a false discovery rate of 0.05. In a later genetic analysis, fewer N-insertions in productive TCRs were reported among donors in an Asian-associated ancestry cluster than the roughly 700-donor mean. A further reported finding was that TCR beta sequences accurately predicted the HLA-A and HLA-B alleles for most subjects in the first cohort.

V sheds 1 base and J sheds 0 bases, leaving 10 bases between their ends. CDR3 length: 15 amino acids, cysteine to phenylalanine. Only CDR3 DNA is held: 45 bases, read in frame from base 1. CDR1 and CDR2 (LGHNA, YNFKEQ) derive from the germline V gene. With regard to this clone: What antigen it recognizes has not been identified. Base-call qualities are not available, and no considerably larger clone is one nucleotide away.

Library preparation was by the immunoSEQ multiplex PCR assay. A mixture of 60 forward primers for TCR Vbeta segments and 13 reverse primers for TCR Jbeta segments was used in the multiplex PCR. Amplification of the CDR3 region of rearranged TCR beta genes was performed with a multiplex PCR assay on genomic DNA. The amplified TCR beta libraries were sequenced on the Illumina HiSeq System as 87-base-pair reads. The study's processing was this. A later analysis counted about 82 million unique TCR beta chains across the 700 or so repertoires, and 10 million to 12 million of these chains were shared by at least two donors. To remove PCR and sequencing errors, raw reads were error-corrected and collapsed into unique sequences using a nearest-neighbor algorithm that merged closely related sequences. To assign V, D and J gene segments, CDR3 sequences were aligned to IMGT reference sequences. For a sequence to be retained, a match of at least six nucleotides to both a V gene segment and a J gene segment was required. A rearrangement counted as productive if the CDR3 had no stop codons and remained in frame with V and J, and every other rearrangement counted as non-productive. CDR3 was defined according to IMGT convention as the region running from the second conserved V-encoded cysteine to the conserved J-encoded phenylalanine. In an earlier analysis of 587 of the donors, sequences lacking an unambiguous match to a single V gene segment were excluded. An earlier analysis of over 450 of the donors classified V segments as functional when productive rearrangements were above 56.7% and as segregating when the standard deviation between donors was above 5%. A statistical classification framework was developed to diagnose cytomegalovirus status using the catalog of TCR beta chain sequences. In a later analysis, V and J genes were assigned by comparing TCR nucleotide sequences against IMGT/GENE-DB human TR gene sequences. The TCRdist pipeline was used in a later analysis to assign CDR3 sequences and most-parsimonious VDJ recombination scenarios. A later analysis defined each TCR beta chain by its CDR3 amino acid sequence plus V-gene family, and excluded reads lacking a unique V-gene family. As a way to deal with suspected cross-contamination and a sequencing artifact, a later analysis dropped more than 500 nucleotide sequences that were highly shared and had low generation probability. In a later analysis, a clonal expansion index for each public chain was calculated from normalized within-repertoire ranks of inferred template counts. Generation probabilities in a later analysis came from a VDJ recombination model fitted to out-of-frame rearrangements, and those results were checked against IGoR. In a later analysis, hypergeometric tests were used to score TCR-TCR, TCR-HLA and TCR-CMV co-occurrence, with a repertoire-size bias correction applied to TCR pairs. A later analysis estimated false discovery rates by permuting HLA or CMV assignments 20 times. In a later analysis, co-occurring TCRs were grouped using DBSCAN, with TCRdist sequence similarity added in when clustering inside HLA-allele-positive subsets. For co-occurrence clustering, repertoires with fewer than 30,000 or more than 120,000 public chains were excluded, along with five repertoires with anomalous nucleotide sharing. TCRdb holds this immuneACCESS table with in-frame rearrangements only. Some clones are missing; in checked studies, unresolved V genes explain under half, and the rest has no known cause. The V and J calls and clone size were taken over from that table, and D and trimming were inferred from the DNA. Across this sample there are around 58,000 clones, with around four fifths seen only once. Around 5.1% of the sample goes to the ten largest clones.

The cohort was made up of 666 healthy bone marrow donors. At the time of sampling, every cohort member was nominally healthy, though immune exposures that went unrecorded were likely present. The donor was CMV seropositive and belonged to the group of about 290 seropositive cohort members. Each donor provided a peripheral blood sample, and peripheral blood mononuclear cells were used for TCR beta sequencing. Genomic DNA was extracted from the blood cell samples with the Qiagen DNeasy Blood Extraction Kit. The TCR comes from a male donor in good health and CMV-seropositive. Material: PBMCs. The chain is encoded by TRBV4-2 joined to TRBJ2-7; perhaps TRBD2 is the D gene, with 7 bases matching. The CDR3 region: CASSQVAGASYEQYF. The DNA sequence is TGTGCCAGCAGCCAAGTTGCGGGGGCCTCCTACGAGCAGTACTTC.